This T cell receptor beta chain was recorded in a study of blood T cell repertoires in COVID-19. Study summary: The study drew acute and convalescent COVID-19 samples from the United States, Italy and Spain. The analysed material was cDNA or gDNA that came from T cells, B-cell-depleted T cells, or PBMCs.

The CDR3 is 14 amino acids. V shed 4 bases and J 7 bases; nucleotides not matched to a gene: 8. Per germline, CDR1 SGHRS and CDR2 YFSETQ. Assay: immunoSEQ multiplex PCR; the TCRdb copy retains only in-frame clones and omits some. This table holds about 97,000 clones, about 85% found once. The sequence was obtained from a man in his fifties or sixties with acute or convalescent COVID-19. This sequence joins TRBV5-1 and TRBJ1-1, with TRBD1 identical over 9 bases. Sequenced sample: peripheral blood. CDR3 residues: CASSPGQGLSEAFF. CDR3 sequence (DNA): TGCGCCAGCAGCCCGGGACAGGGTTTGAGTGAAGCTTTCTTT.